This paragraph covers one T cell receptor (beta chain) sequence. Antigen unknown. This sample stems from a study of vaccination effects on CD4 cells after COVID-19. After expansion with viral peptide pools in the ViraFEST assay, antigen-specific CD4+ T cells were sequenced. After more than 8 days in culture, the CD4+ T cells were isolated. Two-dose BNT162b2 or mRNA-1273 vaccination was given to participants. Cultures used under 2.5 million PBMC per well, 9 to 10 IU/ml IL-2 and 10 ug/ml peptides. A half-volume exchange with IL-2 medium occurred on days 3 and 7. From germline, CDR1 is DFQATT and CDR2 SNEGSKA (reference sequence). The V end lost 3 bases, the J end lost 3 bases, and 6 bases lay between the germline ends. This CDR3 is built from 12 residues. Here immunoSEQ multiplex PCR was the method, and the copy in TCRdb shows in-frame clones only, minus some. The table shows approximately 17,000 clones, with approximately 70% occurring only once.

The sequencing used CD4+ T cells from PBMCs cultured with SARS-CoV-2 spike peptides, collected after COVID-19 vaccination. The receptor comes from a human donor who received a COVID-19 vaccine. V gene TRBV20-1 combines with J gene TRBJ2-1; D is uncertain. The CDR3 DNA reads TGCAGTGCTAGTGGGGACTACAATGAGCAGTTCTTC. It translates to CSASGDYNEQFF.